These T cell receptor beta chains were read from a single sample in a study of blood T cell repertoires in COVID-19. Data came from immunoSEQ multiplex PCR; TCRdb stores just in-frame clones and leaves some out. The sample carries 150,000 to 200,000 clones, 89% recorded once. Sequencing was carried out using PBMCs or T cells enriched from blood (not recorded which). The origin of the receptors is a woman between 35 and 50 years old with acute COVID-19. CDR3s include the opening cysteine and the closing phenylalanine or tryptophan. The order of the fields is D gene, CDR3 length, J gene, V gene, CDR3 protein, CDR3 DNA. The D gene is left open where the match is weak.

D: TRBD2
length: 14
J: TRBJ2-5
V: TRBV6-2/TRBV6-3
CDR3: CASSAGTSAQTQYF
DNA: TGTGCCAGCAGCGCCGGGACTAGCGCTCAGACCCAGTACTTC

D: .
length: 13
J: TRBJ1-2
V: TRBV28
CDR3: CASLFEAGSGYTF
DNA: TGTGCCAGCCTTTTTGAGGCGGGGTCAGGCTACACCTTC

D: .
length: 18
J: TRBJ2-6
V: TRBV5-1
CDR3: CASSLGGLSASGANVLTF
DNA: TGCGCCAGCAGCTTGGGCGGCCTTTCCGCCTCTGGGGCCAACGTCCTGACTTTC

D: .
length: 18
J: TRBJ2-4
V: TRBV3-1/TRBV3-2
CDR3: CASSQVSGDVVAKNIQYF
DNA: TGTGCCAGCAGCCAAGTCTCAGGCGATGTGGTGGCCAAAAACATTCAGTACTTC

D: .
length: 13
J: TRBJ2-2
V: TRBV11-2
CDR3: CASRRLAGGELFF
DNA: TGTGCCAGCAGACGGCTAGCTGGCGGGGAGCTGTTTTTT

D: TRBD2
length: 14
J: TRBJ2-1
V: TRBV9
CDR3: CASSDSGSPHEQFF
DNA: TGTGCCAGCAGTGATAGCGGGAGCCCCCATGAGCAGTTCTTC

D: .
length: 16
J: TRBJ2-1
V: TRBV7-3
CDR3: CASSPVSGVPGNEQFF
DNA: TGTGCCAGCAGCCCCGTCTCGGGAGTACCGGGGAATGAGCAGTTCTTC

D: TRBD2
length: 17
J: TRBJ2-7
V: TRBV7-8
CDR3: CASSFGTSGRQVHEQYF
DNA: TGTGCCAGCAGCTTCGGGACTAGCGGGAGGCAGGTCCACGAGCAGTACTTC

D: .
length: 12
J: TRBJ1-6
V: TRBV6-5
CDR3: CASRRRDSPLHF
DNA: TGTGCCAGCAGGCGCAGGGATTCACCCCTCCACTTT

D: TRBD1
length: 13
J: TRBJ2-7
V: TRBV27
CDR3: CASSYGTDYEQYF
DNA: TGTGCCAGCAGTTACGGGACAGATTACGAGCAGTACTTC

D: .
length: 15
J: TRBJ1-1
V: TRBV6-1
CDR3: CASSEARGGNTEAFF
DNA: TGTGCCAGCAGTGAAGCCCGGGGGGGGAACACTGAAGCTTTCTTT

D: TRBD1
length: 17
J: TRBJ2-6
V: TRBV7-2
CDR3: CASSLRDRVSGANVLTF
DNA: TGTGCCAGCAGCCTACGGGACAGGGTGTCAGGGGCCAACGTCCTGACTTTC

D: .
length: 16
J: TRBJ1-1
V: TRBV4-1
CDR3: CASSQAEGVGNTEAFF
DNA: TGCGCCAGCAGCCAAGCCGAGGGGGTTGGGAACACTGAAGCTTTCTTT

D: TRBD2
length: 18
J: TRBJ2-4
V: TRBV19
CDR3: CASSIEVRTSAAKNIQYF
DNA: TGTGCCAGTAGTATAGAGGTTAGGACTAGCGCAGCCAAAAACATTCAGTACTTC

D: .
length: 15
J: TRBJ1-6
V: TRBV2
CDR3: CASSESQGYNSPLHF
DNA: TGTGCCAGCAGTGAAAGCCAGGGCTATAATTCACCCCTCCACTTT

D: TRBD1
length: 15
J: TRBJ1-1
V: TRBV19
CDR3: CASSAEDRTYTEAFF
DNA: TGTGCCAGTAGTGCCGAGGACAGGACCTACACTGAAGCTTTCTTT

D: TRBD1
length: 16
J: TRBJ2-1
V: TRBV30
CDR3: CAWTKSDRDPYNEQFF
DNA: TGTGCCTGGACCAAATCCGACAGGGACCCATACAATGAGCAGTTCTTC

D: TRBD1
length: 13
J: TRBJ2-3
V: TRBV29-1
CDR3: CSAGRGRTDTQYF
DNA: TGCAGCGCTGGCAGGGGGCGCACAGATACGCAGTATTTT

D: TRBD1
length: 14
J: TRBJ1-5
V: TRBV2
CDR3: CASSETGGRQPQHF
DNA: TGTGCCAGCAGCGAAACAGGGGGCCGTCAGCCCCAGCATTTT

D: TRBD1
length: 13
J: TRBJ2-7
V: TRBV11-2
CDR3: CASSLGQDYEQYF
DNA: TGTGCCAGCAGCTTGGGACAGGACTACGAGCAGTACTTC

D: .
length: 11
J: TRBJ2-7
V: TRBV20-1
CDR3: CSARQSYEQYF
DNA: TGCAGTGCGAGACAGTCCTACGAGCAGTACTTC

D: TRBD1
length: 12
J: TRBJ2-3
V: TRBV3-1/TRBV3-2
CDR3: CASSPGGYTQYF
DNA: TGTGCCAGCAGCCCAGGGGGATATACGCAGTATTTT

D: TRBD2
length: 16
J: TRBJ2-3
V: TRBV18
CDR3: CASSSRTSGSVDTQYF
DNA: TGTGCCAGCTCATCCAGGACTAGCGGGAGTGTAGATACGCAGTATTTT

D: .
length: 12
J: TRBJ1-5
V: TRBV12-3/TRBV12-4
CDR3: CASSRGVQPQHF
DNA: TGTGCCAGCAGCCGGGGGGTCCAGCCCCAGCATTTT

D: TRBD2
length: 15
J: TRBJ2-1
V: TRBV4-2
CDR3: CASSQEGAGEREQFF
DNA: TGTGCCAGCAGCCAAGAAGGAGCGGGGGAACGCGAGCAGTTCTTC

D: .
length: 15
J: TRBJ2-3
V: TRBV7-9
CDR3: CASSPTNSGTDTQYF
DNA: TGTGCCAGCAGCCCCACTAACTCAGGCACAGATACGCAGTATTTT

D: .
length: 14
J: TRBJ2-7
V: TRBV7-3
CDR3: CASRLTAAAYEQYF
DNA: TGTGCCAGCAGGTTAACAGCAGCGGCCTACGAGCAGTACTTC

D: .
length: 12
J: TRBJ2-3
V: TRBV7-2
CDR3: CASSPSTDTQYF
DNA: TGTGCCAGCAGCCCTAGCACAGATACGCAGTATTTT

D: .
length: 15
J: TRBJ2-5
V: TRBV5-6
CDR3: CASSFEGSNQETQYF
DNA: TGTGCCAGCAGCTTTGAGGGCTCCAACCAAGAGACCCAGTACTTC

D: .
length: 15
J: TRBJ2-1
V: TRBV2
CDR3: CASSGPQPTYNEQFF
DNA: TGTGCCAGCAGTGGGCCACAGCCTACCTACAATGAGCAGTTCTTC